This TCR beta chain derives from a study of OX40 agonist ivuxolimab in advanced cancers. The data were produced by immunoSEQ multiplex PCR, yet TCRdb's version contains in-frame clones alone and is incomplete. This table has around 66,000 clones, 70% to 90% appearing once. There are a few counts of this clone. This specimen consisted of CD4+ or CD8+ T cells sorted from blood, obtained in a trial of the OX40 agonist ivuxolimab. The clonotype was recovered from an adult with an advanced solid tumor such as melanoma, head and neck, liver or kidney cancer.

The CDR3 is CASSSGGSANYGYTF. DNA of the CDR3: TGTGCCAGCAGCTCAGGGGGCTCAGCTAACTATGGCTACACCTTC. The chain combines TRBV7-2 with TRBJ1-2; TRBD1 matches at 8 bases. Germline V CDR1 and CDR2: SGHTA, FQGNSA. CDR3 size: 15 residues. The J segment lost 0 bases and the V segment lost 4 bases, leaving 4 bases of the junction unmatched.